The 8 T cell receptor beta chains reported below all come from one sample, sequenced in a study of CD8 T cells in ankylosing spondylitis. TCRdb called the 5' RACE reads again in MiXCR, with one record for every CDR3 protein. The table shows around 39,000 distinct CDR3 sequences, with approximately 10% occurring only once. Source material: synovial fluid, either unsorted or a sorted T cell fraction (not recorded which). All receptors come from a male donor with ankylosing spondylitis.

This clonotype was seen a handful of times. J is TRBJ2-7 and V is TRBV20-1; 7 bases match TRBD2. The CDR3 extends over 19 amino acids. Looked up from germline, CDR1 is DFQATT and CDR2 is SNEGSKA (reference sequence). Unmatched junction bases numbered 23, after V lost 5 bases and J lost 1 base. CDR3 amino acids: CSASTAAPRTTSASYEQYF. The CDR3 DNA sequence: TGCAGTGCTTCTACAGCAGCCCCCCGGACAACTAGCGCTTCCTACGAGCAGTACTTC.

The table lists this clonotype with many counts. The chain employs TRBV7-6 and TRBJ2-7; D possibly matches TRBD1 or TRBD2 (5 bases each). Trimming took off 5 bases at V and 2 bases at J, with 13 bases between the two ends. The germline CDR1 and CDR2 sequences are SGHVS and FNYEAQ. The length of the CDR3 is 14 residues. Here the CDR3 reads CASSRDESTYEQYF. The CDR3 coding sequence is TGTGCCAGCAGCCGGGACGAATCAACCTACGAGCAGTACTTC.

The table lists this clonotype with many counts. The gene calls are TRBV5-1 and TRBJ2-1, with 10 bases fitting TRBD2. The J segment lost 9 bases and the V segment lost 2 bases, leaving 5 bases of the junction unmatched. Germline-derived CDR1 and CDR2 are SGHRS and YFSETQ. The CDR3 length is 14 residues. The CDR3 spells CASSFVSGRSEQFF. In nucleotides, the CDR3 is TGCGCCAGCAGCTTCGTTAGCGGGAGGTCTGAGCAGTTCTTC.

The chain has TRBV27 and TRBJ2-7, with D tentatively TRBD2 (7 bases). Germline CDR1 reads MNHEY; CDR2 reads SMNVEV (reference sequence). Trimming took 6 bases from V and 1 from J, leaving 16 bases between them. The CDR3 runs to 15 residues. This CDR3 reads CASSYWGGRSYEQYF. The CDR3 DNA is TGTGCCAGCAGCTACTGGGGGGGGCGTTCCTACGAGCAGTACTTC.

The chain recombines TRBV20-1 with TRBJ1-3, with 7 bases matching TRBD1. The CDR3 spans 14 residues. Germline CDR1 and CDR2: DFQATT and SNEGSKA (reference sequence). The junction had 5 bases not matched to a gene; V was cut back by 4 bases and J by 2 bases. Here the CDR3 DNA reads TGCAGTGCTAAACGGGACAGTACTGGAAACACCATATATTTT. Its translation is CSAKRDSTGNTIYF.

This clonotype has only a few counts. This chain's CDR3 is CSAREEGWSTEAFF. CDR3 sequence (DNA): TGCAGTGCTAGAGAGGAGGGGTGGAGCACTGAAGCTTTCTTT. The rearrangement uses TRBV20-1 and TRBJ1-1; D perhaps matches TRBD1 (5 bases). The CDR3 contains 14 residues. Germline V lookup: CDR1 DFQATT, CDR2 SNEGSKA (reference sequence). Trimming pared 0 bases from V and 4 bases from J, leaving 12 bases between.

V is TRBV11-3 and J is TRBJ2-1; D perhaps matches TRBD2 (6 bases). The V and J ends lost 6 bases and 13 bases respectively, with 19 bases between them. This CDR3 comprises 13 residues. The germline V gene encodes CDR1 SGHNT and CDR2 YENEEA. CDR3 loop: CASSLGEALLQFF. CDR3 coding DNA: TGTGCCAGCAGTCTAGGGGAGGCCTTGCTACAGTTCTTC.

The chain has TRBV3-1 and TRBJ1-4; possible D gene TRBD1, 5 bases. In germline, CDR1 is LGHDT, CDR2 YNNKEL (reference sequence). V was trimmed by 0 bases and J by 4 bases, leaving 9 bases between them. This CDR3 comprises 15 residues. In DNA form, the CDR3 reads TGTGCCAGCAGCCAAGATTGGGACGTTAATGAAAAACTGTTTTTT. Residues: CASSQDWDVNEKLFF. Using reference TRBV3-1 and TRBJ1-4 for the parts outside the CDR3, the full variable domain is DTAVSQTPKYLVTQMGNDKSIKCEQNLGHDTMYWYKQDSKKFLKIMFSYNNKELIINETVPNRFSPKSPDKAHLNLHINSLELGDSAVYFCASSQDWDVNEKLFFGSGTQLSVL.